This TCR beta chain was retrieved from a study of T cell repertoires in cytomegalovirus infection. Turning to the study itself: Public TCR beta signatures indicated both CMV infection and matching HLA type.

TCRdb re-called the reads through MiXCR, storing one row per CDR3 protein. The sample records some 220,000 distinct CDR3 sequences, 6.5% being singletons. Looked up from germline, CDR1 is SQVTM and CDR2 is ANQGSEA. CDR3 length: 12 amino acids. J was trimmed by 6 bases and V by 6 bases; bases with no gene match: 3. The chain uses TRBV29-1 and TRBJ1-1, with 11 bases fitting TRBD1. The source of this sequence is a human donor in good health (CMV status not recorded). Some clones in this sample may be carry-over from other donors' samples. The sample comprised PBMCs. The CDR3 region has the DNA TGCAGCGTGGGACAGGGGGGATCTGAAGCTTTCTTT. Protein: CSVGQGGSEAFF. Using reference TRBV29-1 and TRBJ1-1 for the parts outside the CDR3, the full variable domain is SAVISQKPSRDICQRGTSLTIQCQVDSQVTMMFWYRQQPGQSLTLIATANQGSEATYESGFVIDKFPISRPNLTFSTLTVSNMSPEDSSIYLCSVGQGGSEAFFGQGTRLTVV.